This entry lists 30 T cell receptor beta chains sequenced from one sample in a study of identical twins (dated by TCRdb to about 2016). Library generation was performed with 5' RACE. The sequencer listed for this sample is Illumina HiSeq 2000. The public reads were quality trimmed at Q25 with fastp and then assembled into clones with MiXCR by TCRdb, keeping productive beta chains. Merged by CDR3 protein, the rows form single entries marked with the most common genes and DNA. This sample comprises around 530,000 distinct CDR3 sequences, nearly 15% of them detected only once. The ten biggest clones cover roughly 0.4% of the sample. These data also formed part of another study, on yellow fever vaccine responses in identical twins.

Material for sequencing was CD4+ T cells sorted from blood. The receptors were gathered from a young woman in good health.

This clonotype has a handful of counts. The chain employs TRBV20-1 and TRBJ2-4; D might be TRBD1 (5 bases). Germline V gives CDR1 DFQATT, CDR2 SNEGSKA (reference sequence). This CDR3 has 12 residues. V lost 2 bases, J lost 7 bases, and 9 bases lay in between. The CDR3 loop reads CSARQGTNIQYF. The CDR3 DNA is TGCAGTGCTAGACAGGGAACGAACATTCAGTACTTC.

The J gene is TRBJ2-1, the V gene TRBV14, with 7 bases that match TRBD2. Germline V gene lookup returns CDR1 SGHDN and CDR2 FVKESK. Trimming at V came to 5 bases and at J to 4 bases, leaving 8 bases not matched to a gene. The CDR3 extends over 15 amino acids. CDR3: CASSSQRDSYNEQFF. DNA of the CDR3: TGTGCCAGCAGCTCTCAGCGGGATAGTTACAATGAGCAGTTCTTC.

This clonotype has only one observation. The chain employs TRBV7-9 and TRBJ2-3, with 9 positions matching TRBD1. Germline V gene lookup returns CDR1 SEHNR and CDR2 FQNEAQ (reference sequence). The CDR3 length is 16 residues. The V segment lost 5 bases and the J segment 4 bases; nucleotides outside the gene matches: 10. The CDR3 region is CASSPRDRASADTQYF. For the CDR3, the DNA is TGTGCCAGCAGCCCCCGGGACAGGGCGTCAGCAGATACGCAGTATTTT.

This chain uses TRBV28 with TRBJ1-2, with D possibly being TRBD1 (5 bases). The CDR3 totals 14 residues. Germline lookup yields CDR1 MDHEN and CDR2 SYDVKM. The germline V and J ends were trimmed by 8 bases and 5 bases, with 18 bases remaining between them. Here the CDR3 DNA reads TGTGCCAGCGGAGGTCAGGGAGGTGAATATGGCTACACCTTC. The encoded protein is CASGGQGGEYGYTF.

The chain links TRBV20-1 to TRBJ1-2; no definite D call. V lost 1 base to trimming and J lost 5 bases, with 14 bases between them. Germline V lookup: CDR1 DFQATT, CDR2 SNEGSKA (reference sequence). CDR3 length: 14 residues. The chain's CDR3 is CSARGETEHYGYTF. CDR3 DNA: TGCAGTGCTAGAGGGGAGACGGAGCATTATGGCTACACCTTC.

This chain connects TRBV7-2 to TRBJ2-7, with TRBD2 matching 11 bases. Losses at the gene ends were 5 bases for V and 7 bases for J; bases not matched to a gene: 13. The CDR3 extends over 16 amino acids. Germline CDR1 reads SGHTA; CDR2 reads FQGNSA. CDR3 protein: CASSPGGLADYGEQYF. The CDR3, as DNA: TGTGCCAGCAGCCCGGGGGGACTAGCGGACTACGGGGAGCAGTACTTC.

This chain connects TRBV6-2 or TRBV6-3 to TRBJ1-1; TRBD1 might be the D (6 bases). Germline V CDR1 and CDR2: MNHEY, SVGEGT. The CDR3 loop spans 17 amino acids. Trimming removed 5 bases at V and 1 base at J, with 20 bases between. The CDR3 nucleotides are TGTGCCAGCAGTCCCATCCCCAGGACAGCCAGGAACACTGAAGCTTTCTTT. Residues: CASSPIPRTARNTEAFF.

The CDR3: CASGLSSGGAGGNEQFF. The CDR3 DNA reads TGTGCTAGTGGTTTGTCCAGCGGGGGGGCCGGTGGGAATGAGCAGTTCTTC. The chain is built from TRBV12-5 and TRBJ2-1; 10 positions agree with TRBD2. The CDR3 is 17 amino acids. Trimming removed 2 bases from V and 7 bases from J; junction bases left unmatched: 11. Germline V gene data show CDR1 as LGHNT and CDR2 as FRNRAP. Filled out from reference TRBV12-5 and TRBJ2-1, the complete variable domain reads DARVTQTPRHKVTEMGQEVTMRCQPILGHNTVFWYRQTMMQGLELLAYFRNRAPLDDSGMPKDRFSAEMPDATLATLKIQPSEPRDSAVYFCASGLSSGGAGGNEQFFGPGTRLTVL.

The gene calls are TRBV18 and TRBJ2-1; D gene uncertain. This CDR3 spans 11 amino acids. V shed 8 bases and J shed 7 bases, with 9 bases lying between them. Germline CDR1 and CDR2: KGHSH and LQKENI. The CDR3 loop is CASAPGNEQFF. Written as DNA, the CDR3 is TGTGCCAGCGCCCCCGGGAATGAGCAGTTCTTC.

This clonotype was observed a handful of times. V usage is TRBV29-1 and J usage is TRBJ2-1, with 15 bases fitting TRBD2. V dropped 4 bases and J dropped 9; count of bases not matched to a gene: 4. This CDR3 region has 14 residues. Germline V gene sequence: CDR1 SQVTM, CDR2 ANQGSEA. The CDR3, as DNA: TGCAGCGTTGCCGGGACTAGCGGGGGGATTGAGCAGTTCTTC. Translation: CSVAGTSGGIEQFF.

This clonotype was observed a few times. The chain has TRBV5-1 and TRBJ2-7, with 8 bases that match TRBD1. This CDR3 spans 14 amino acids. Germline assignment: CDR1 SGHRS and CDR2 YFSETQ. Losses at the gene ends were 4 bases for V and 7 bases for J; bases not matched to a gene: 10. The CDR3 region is CASSPRQGLREQYF. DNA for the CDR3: TGCGCCAGCAGCCCGAGACAGGGGTTAAGGGAGCAGTACTTC.

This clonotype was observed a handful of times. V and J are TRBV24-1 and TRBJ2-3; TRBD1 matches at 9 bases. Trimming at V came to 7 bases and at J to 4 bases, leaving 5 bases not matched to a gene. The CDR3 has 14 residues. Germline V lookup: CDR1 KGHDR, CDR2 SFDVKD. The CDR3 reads CATSAGQGADTQYF. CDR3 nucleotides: TGTGCCACCAGCGCGGGACAGGGAGCAGATACGCAGTATTTT.

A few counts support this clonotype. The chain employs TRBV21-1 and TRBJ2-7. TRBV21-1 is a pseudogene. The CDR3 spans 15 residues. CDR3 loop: CASSLGRLLSYEQYV. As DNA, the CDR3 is TGTGCCAGCAGCCTGGGTAGACTCCTATCCTACGAGCAGTACGTC.

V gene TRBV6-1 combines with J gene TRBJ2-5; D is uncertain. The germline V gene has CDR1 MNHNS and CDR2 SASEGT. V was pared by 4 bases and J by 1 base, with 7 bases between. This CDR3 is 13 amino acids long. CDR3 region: CASSVGSQETQYF. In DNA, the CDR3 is TGTGCCAGCAGTGTCGGCAGCCAAGAGACCCAGTACTTC.

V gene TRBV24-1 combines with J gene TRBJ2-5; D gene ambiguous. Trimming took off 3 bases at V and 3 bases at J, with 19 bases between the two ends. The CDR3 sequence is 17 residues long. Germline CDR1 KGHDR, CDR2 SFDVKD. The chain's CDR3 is CATSDSGVGVPKETQYF. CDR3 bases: TGTGCCACCAGTGATAGTGGGGTGGGCGTGCCAAAAGAGACCCAGTACTTC.

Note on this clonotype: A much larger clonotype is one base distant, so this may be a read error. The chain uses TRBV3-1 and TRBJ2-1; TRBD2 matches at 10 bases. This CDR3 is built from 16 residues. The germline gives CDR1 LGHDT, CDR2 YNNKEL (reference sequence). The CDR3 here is CASSQGGLASYNERFF. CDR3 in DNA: TGTGCCAGCAGCCAAGGGGGACTAGCGTCCTACAATGAGCGGTTCTTC.

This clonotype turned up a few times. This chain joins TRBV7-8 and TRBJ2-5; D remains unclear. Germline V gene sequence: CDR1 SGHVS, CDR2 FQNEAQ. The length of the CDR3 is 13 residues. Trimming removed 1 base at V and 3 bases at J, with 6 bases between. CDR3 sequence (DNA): TGTGCCAGCAGCTTAGGGGCCAAAGAGACCCAGTACTTC. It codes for CASSLGAKETQYF.

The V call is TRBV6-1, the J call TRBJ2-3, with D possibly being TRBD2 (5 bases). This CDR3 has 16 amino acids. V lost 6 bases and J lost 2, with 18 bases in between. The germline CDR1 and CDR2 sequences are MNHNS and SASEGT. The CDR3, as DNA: TGTGCCAGCAGGGTCGTCGGCTACGGGATCACAGATACGCAGTATTTT. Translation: CASRVVGYGITDTQYF.

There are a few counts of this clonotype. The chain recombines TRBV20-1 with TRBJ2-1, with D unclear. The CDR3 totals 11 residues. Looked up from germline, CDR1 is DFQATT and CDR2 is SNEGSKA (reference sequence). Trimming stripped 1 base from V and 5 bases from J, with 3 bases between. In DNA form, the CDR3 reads TGCAGTGCTAGAGGACACAATGAGCAGTTCTTC. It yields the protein CSARGHNEQFF.

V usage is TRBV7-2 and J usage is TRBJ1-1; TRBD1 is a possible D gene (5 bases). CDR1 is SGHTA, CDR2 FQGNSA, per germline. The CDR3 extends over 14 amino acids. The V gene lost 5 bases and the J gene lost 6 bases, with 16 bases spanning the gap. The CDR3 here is CASSLTPGRSEAFF. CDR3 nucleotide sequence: TGTGCCAGCAGCCTAACACCGGGGCGTTCTGAAGCTTTCTTT.

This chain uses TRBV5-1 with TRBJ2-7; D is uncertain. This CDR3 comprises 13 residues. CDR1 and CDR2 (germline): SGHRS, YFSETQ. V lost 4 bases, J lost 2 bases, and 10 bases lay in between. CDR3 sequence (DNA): TGCGCCAGCAGCCCGGATCCCACCTACGAGCAGTACTTC. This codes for CASSPDPTYEQYF.

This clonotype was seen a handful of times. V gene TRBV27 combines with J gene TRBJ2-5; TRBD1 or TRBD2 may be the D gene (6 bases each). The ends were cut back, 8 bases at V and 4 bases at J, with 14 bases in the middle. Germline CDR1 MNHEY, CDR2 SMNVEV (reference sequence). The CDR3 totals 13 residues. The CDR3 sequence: CASGGGRTETQYF. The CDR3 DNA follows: TGTGCCAGCGGAGGGGGGAGAACAGAGACCCAGTACTTC.

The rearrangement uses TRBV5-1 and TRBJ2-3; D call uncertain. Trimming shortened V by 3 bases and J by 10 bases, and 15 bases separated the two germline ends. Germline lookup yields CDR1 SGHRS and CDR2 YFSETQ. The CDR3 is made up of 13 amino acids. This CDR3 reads CASSSSDLGAQYF. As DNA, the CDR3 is TGCGCCAGCAGCTCCTCCGATTTGGGCGCGCAGTATTTT.

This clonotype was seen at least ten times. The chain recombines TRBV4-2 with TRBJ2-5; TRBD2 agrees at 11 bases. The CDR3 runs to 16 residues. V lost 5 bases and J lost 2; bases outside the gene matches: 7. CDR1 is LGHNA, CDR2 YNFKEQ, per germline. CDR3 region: CASSSTSGRPQETQYF. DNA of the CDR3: TGTGCCAGCAGCAGCACTAGCGGGAGACCTCAAGAGACCCAGTACTTC.

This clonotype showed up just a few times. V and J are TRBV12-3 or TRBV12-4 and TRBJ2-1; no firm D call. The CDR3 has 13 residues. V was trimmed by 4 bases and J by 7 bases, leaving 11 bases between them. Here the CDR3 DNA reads TGTGCCAGCAGTTCCACTCTGGAAAATGAGCAGTTCTTC. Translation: CASSSTLENEQFF.

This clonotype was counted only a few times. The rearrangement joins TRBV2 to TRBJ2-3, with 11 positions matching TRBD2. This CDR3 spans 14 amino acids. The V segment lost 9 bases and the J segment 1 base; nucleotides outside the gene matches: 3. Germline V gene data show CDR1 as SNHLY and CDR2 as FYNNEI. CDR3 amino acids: CARGGLAGTDTQYF. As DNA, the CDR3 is TGTGCCAGGGGGGGACTAGCGGGCACAGATACGCAGTATTTT.

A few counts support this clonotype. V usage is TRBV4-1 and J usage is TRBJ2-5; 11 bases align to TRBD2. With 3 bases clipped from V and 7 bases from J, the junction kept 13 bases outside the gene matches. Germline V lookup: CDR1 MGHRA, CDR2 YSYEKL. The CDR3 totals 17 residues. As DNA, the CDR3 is TGCGCCAGCAGCCACAAACTAGCGGGGGCCCCAATTGTGACCCAGTACTTC. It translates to CASSHKLAGAPIVTQYF.

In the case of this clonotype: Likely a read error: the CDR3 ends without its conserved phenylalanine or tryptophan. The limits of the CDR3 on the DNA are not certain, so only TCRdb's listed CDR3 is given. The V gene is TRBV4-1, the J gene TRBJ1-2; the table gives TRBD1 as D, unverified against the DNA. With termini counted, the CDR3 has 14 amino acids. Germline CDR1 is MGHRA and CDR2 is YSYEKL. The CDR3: CASSQVPPAGLHTS.

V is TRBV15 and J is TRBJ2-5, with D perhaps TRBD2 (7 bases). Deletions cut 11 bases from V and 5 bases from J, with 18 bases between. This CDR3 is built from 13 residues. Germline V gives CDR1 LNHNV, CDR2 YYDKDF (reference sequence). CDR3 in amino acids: CASRGGGGETQYF. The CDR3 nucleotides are TGTGCCTCCCGGGGCGGGGGCGGTGAGACCCAGTACTTC.

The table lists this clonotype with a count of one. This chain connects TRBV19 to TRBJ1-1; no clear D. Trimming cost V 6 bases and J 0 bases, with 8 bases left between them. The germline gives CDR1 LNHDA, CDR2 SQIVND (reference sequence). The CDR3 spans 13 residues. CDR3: CASRINLNTEAFF. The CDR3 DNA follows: TGTGCCAGTAGGATTAACTTGAACACTGAAGCTTTCTTT.